This TCR beta chain was obtained from a study of STAT3 mutations in large granular lymphocyte leukemia. Study outcomes and limitations: All newly emerging clones after therapy were STAT3 wild type. At least one immunodominant TCR beta clonotype appeared in every T-cell large granular lymphocyte leukemia patient. In several patients, dominant TCR clone burden exceeded STAT3 mutant burden. Differing intervals and regimens complicate linking therapy response to clone burden.

The data were produced by immunoSEQ multiplex PCR, yet TCRdb's version contains in-frame clones alone and is incomplete. Here the sample spans under 25,000 clones, roughly 90% being singletons. Note on this clone: The antigen remains undetermined.

CDR3 length: 13 amino acids. Germline CDR1 is KGHSH and CDR2 is LQKENI. Trimming took off 3 bases at V and 5 bases at J, with 11 bases between the two ends. The sequence was collected from a man aged 60-69 years with T-cell large granular lymphocyte leukemia. Some clones in this sample may be carry-over from other donors' samples. The sequenced sample consisted of peripheral blood mononuclear cells. The J gene is TRBJ2-7, the V gene TRBV18; D may be TRBD1 or TRBD2 (6 bases each). For the CDR3, the DNA is TGTGCCAGCTCACCGGTGGAGGGGGACGAGCAGTACTTC. Its protein is CASSPVEGDEQYF.